This is a list of T cell receptor beta chains from one sample in a study of response to subunit inactivated influenza vaccine. One entry per CDR3 protein, called by TCRdb with MiXCR from the RT-PCR reads. The sample lists just over 300,000 distinct CDR3 sequences, about 20% seen once, with about a tenth in the top ten. The sample was PBMCs from blood, taken about 20 months after vaccination. These receptors originate from a man between 50 and 75 years old who received an inactivated influenza vaccine. The CDR3 runs from the conserved cysteine through the conserved F or W. The D gene is left open where the match is weak. Clone sizes are given selectively: once, few, many, or a class where the clone is expanded.

d_call clone_size j_call v_call cdr3_aa cdr3_nt
. few TRBJ2-2 TRBV12-3/TRBV12-4 CASSPGRKAGELFF TGTGCCAGCAGCCCGGGACGGAAGGCCGGGGAGCTGTTTTTT
TRBD1 few TRBJ1-2 TRBV4-3 CASSQRSAGTGGDGYTF TGCGCCAGCAGCCAACGCTCCGCCGGGACAGGGGGCGATGGCTACACCTTC
. many TRBJ2-3 TRBV12-3/TRBV12-4 CASSPGGDTQYF TGTGCCAGCAGTCCCGGTGGAGATACGCAGTATTTT
. many TRBJ1-4 TRBV5-1 CASSLNPQGTEKLFF TGCGCCAGCAGCTTGAATCCGCAGGGCACTGAAAAACTGTTTTTT
. many TRBJ1-1 TRBV2 CASSQTANTEAFF TGTGCCAGCAGTCAGACAGCGAACACTGAAGCTTTCTTT
. . TRBJ2-5 TRBV20-1 CSALFPLLGDRSQETQYF TGCAGTGCTTTATTCCCCCTCTTGGGGGACCGAAGTCAAGAGACCCAGTACTTC
. . TRBJ2-5 TRBV7-2 CASSYNRETQYF TGTGCCAGCAGCTACAATAGGGAGACCCAGTACTTC
TRBD2 . TRBJ2-3 TRBV5-1 CASSLPEGLAGPYTQYF TGCGCCAGCAGCCTGCCGGAGGGACTAGCGGGGCCTTATACGCAGTATTTT
. few TRBJ2-1 TRBV24-1 CATPQSEQFF TGTGCCACGCCCCAGAGTGAGCAGTTCTTC
. . TRBJ2-1 TRBV4-1 CASSHPGLEVSYNEQFF TGCGCCAGCAGCCACCCGGGACTGGAGGTCTCCTACAATGAGCAGTTCTTC
TRBD2 few TRBJ2-5 TRBV20-1 CSTYSFTSGSEETQYF TGCAGTACTTACAGCTTCACTAGCGGGAGCGAAGAGACCCAGTACTTC
. few TRBJ2-7 TRBV29-1 CSVDPQPPGEQYF TGCAGCGTTGACCCGCAACCTCCAGGCGAGCAGTACTTC
. few TRBJ1-5 TRBV5-1 CASSLVGEQPQHF TGCGCCAGCAGCTTGGTCGGGGAACAGCCCCAGCATTTT
TRBD2 . TRBJ2-1 TRBV11-2 CASSLAHLAASYNEQFF TGTGCCAGCAGCTTAGCCCATCTAGCGGCCTCCTACAATGAGCAGTTCTTC
TRBD2 . TRBJ2-3 TRBV4-3 CASSQDLTGGRGDTQYF TGCGCCAGCAGCCAAGATCTAACGGGAGGACGTGGAGATACGCAGTATTTT
TRBD1 many TRBJ1-1 TRBV6-1 CASVQGAKDTEAFF TGTGCCAGCGTACAGGGGGCGAAGGACACTGAAGCTTTCTTT